A selection of T cell receptor beta chains follows, all from one sample in a study of response to subunit inactivated influenza vaccine. TCRdb reanalysed the RT-PCR reads using MiXCR and keeps one entry per CDR3 protein. The table shows approximately 500,000 distinct CDR3 sequences, with 13% occurring only once. The specimen was PBMCs from blood, collected more than 35 days after vaccination. These receptors were obtained from a man aged 50 or older who received an inactivated influenza vaccine. CDR3s include the opening cysteine and the closing phenylalanine or tryptophan. D genes are given only for firm matches. Clone size is not always given. Where it is, it says once, few, many or a class for expanded clones.

j_gene,d_gene,abundance,v_gene,CDR3nt,CDR3aa
TRBJ2-1,-,-,TRBV13,TGTGCCAGCAGCTTGGGACGCGGAGGCCGATACAATGAGCAGTTCTTC,CASSLGRGGRYNEQFF
TRBJ1-2,-,few,TRBV12-3/TRBV12-4,TGTGCCAGCAGTGACGGACGGCATGGCTACACCTTC,CASSDGRHGYTF
TRBJ2-5,-,-,TRBV11-2,TGTGCCAGCAGCTTAGATCCGGGACGGCAAGAGACCCAGTACTTC,CASSLDPGRQETQYF
TRBJ1-4,TRBD1,many,TRBV4-1,TGCGCCAGCAGCCTCACAGGGGGTGAAAAACTGTTTTTT,CASSLTGGEKLFF
TRBJ2-1,TRBD2,-,TRBV11-2,TGTGCCAGCAGCTTAGGACTAGCGGGGCCTTCCTACAATGAGCAGTTCTTC,CASSLGLAGPSYNEQFF
TRBJ2-3,-,-,TRBV6-2/TRBV6-3,TGTGCCAGCAGCACCAGGCGGGGTTTAGATACGCAGTATTTT,CASSTRRGLDTQYF
TRBJ2-5,-,few,TRBV29-1,TGCAGCGTTGAGATTCTAGCGGAGACCCAGTACTTC,CSVEILAETQYF
TRBJ2-7,TRBD2,few,TRBV6-6,TGTGCCAGCATTGGCGGGGGGAACGAGCAGTACTTC,CASIGGGNEQYF
TRBJ2-7,-,once,TRBV29-1,TGCAGCGTTGAAACTTTTCTGGGTGGGAGGTTCTCCTACGAGCAGTACTTC,CSVETFLGGRFSYEQYF
TRBJ2-5,TRBD1,-,TRBV4-3,TGCGCCAGCAGCCAAGATCTGACAGGGGTGGAGACCCAGCACTTC,CASSQDLTGVETQHF
TRBJ2-7,-,few,TRBV6-5,TGTGCCAGCAGTTCAGATGGTGAATACTATAGCGCGCGAGGAGGCGAGCAGTACTTC,CASSSDGEYYSARGGEQYF
TRBJ2-5,TRBD2,-,TRBV7-2,TGTGCCAGCAGACCTCGAGCGGGAGGGTTTGAGACCCAGTACTTC,CASRPRAGGFETQYF
TRBJ2-7,-,-,TRBV27,TGTGCCAGCAGTTTATCCGGCTATTGGGTCTACGAGCAGTACTTC,CASSLSGYWVYEQYF
TRBJ2-1,TRBD1,few,TRBV11-2,TGTGCCAGCAGCGAGACAGGGTACAAGCAGTTCTTC,CASSETGYKQFF
TRBJ2-1,TRBD2,many,TRBV12-3/TRBV12-4,TGTGCCAGCAGTTCGACTAGCGGCTACAATGAGCAGTTCTTC,CASSSTSGYNEQFF
TRBJ2-7,TRBD2,-,TRBV2,TGTGCCAGCAGTGAAGCGCGGAGCGGGGGGGCCGACGAGCAGTACTTC,CASSEARSGGADEQYF
TRBJ1-6,-,-,TRBV7-9,TGTGCCAGCAGCGCTGAGGTCCTCTCAGGGCCCCTCCACTTT,CASSAEVLSGPLHF
TRBJ2-2,-,-,TRBV5-1,TGCGCCAGCAGCACGGCCGCGGCGATCGGGGAGCTGTTTTTT,CASSTAAAIGELFF
TRBJ2-7,TRBD1,few,TRBV10-3,TGTGCCATCAGCCGGGACAGTAGCTCCTACGAGCAGTACTTC,CAISRDSSSYEQYF
TRBJ2-5,-,many,TRBV5-4,TGTGCCAGCAGCTTGTCGGGACCTCAAGGTGGGACCCAGTACTTC,CASSLSGPQGGTQYF
TRBJ2-1,TRBD2,-,TRBV27,TGTGCCAGCAGTTTACTAGCTAGCGGGGTATACAATGAGCAGTTCTTC,CASSLLASGVYNEQFF
TRBJ1-2,-,-,TRBV6-2/TRBV6-3,TGTGCCAGCAGTTACCGCGGGGGGGGGCCCTATGGCTACACCTTC,CASSYRGGGPYGYTF
TRBJ1-1,TRBD1,few,TRBV12-3/TRBV12-4,TGTGCCAGCAGTTCTTTAACCGGGACAGGGGGCACTGAAGCTTTCTTT,CASSSLTGTGGTEAFF
TRBJ2-5,TRBD2,many,TRBV28,TGTGCCAGCAGTCCTGCAGCGGGAGGGCGGAATCAAGAGACCCAGTACTTC,CASSPAAGGRNQETQYF
TRBJ2-5,-,-,TRBV12-3/TRBV12-4,TGTGCCAGCAGTTATGGGGGTGTGGAGACCCAGTACTTC,CASSYGGVETQYF
TRBJ2-5,-,few,TRBV20-1,TGCAGTGCTAGCCAGGTCGGAGAGACCCAGTACTTC,CSASQVGETQYF
TRBJ1-6,-,-,TRBV6-1,TGTGCCAGCAGTGAATTGGGTGGGGTCTATAATTCACCCCTCCACTTT,CASSELGGVYNSPLHF
TRBJ2-2,-,-,TRBV9,TGTGCCAGCAGCGCCTTCAACACCGGGGAGCTGTTTTTT,CASSAFNTGELFF
TRBJ2-1,TRBD2,-,TRBV7-2,TGTGCCAGCAGCACGAGACTAGCGGGGGGGGATCTTGAGCAGTTCTTC,CASSTRLAGGDLEQFF
TRBJ2-2,TRBD2,many,TRBV5-1,TGCGCCAGCAGCCCACTCATGGCGGGAGAAGGCACCGGGGAGCTGTTTTTT,CASSPLMAGEGTGELFF
TRBJ2-1,-,-,TRBV6-1,TGTGCCAGCAGCCCAACGGTGGGTGCCAGGGGCGATGAGCAGTTCTTC,CASSPTVGARGDEQFF
TRBJ2-1,TRBD2,-,TRBV20-1,TGCAGTGCCCTCCCGGGACTAGCGGGGGTTGGCGAGCAGTTCTTC,CSALPGLAGVGEQFF
TRBJ2-5,-,few,TRBV29-1,TGCAGCGTTGTGGGCAGGGCGGAGACCCAGTACTTC,CSVVGRAETQYF
TRBJ1-2,-,many,TRBV11-2,TGTGCCAGCAGCTTAGATACGGCGGCACCGGCCTTGGTCTATGGCTACACCTTC,CASSLDTAAPALVYGYTF
TRBJ1-1,-,few,TRBV6-2/TRBV6-3,TGTGCCAGCAGCTTAGGCCATGGGGGAAGCACTGAAGCTTTCTTT,CASSLGHGGSTEAFF
TRBJ1-1,-,few,TRBV20-1,TGCAGTGCTAGCCCGTCGGGGCGAGGGACTGAAGCTTTCTTT,CSASPSGRGTEAFF
TRBJ2-3,-,few,TRBV20-1,TGCAGTGCTAGAGATCCCCAGAAAAGTCCAGGCGCAGATACGCAGTATTTT,CSARDPQKSPGADTQYF
TRBJ2-7,TRBD1,-,TRBV29-1,TGCAGCGTTGAAGATTGGTCAGGGGGTACTTACGAGCAGTACTTC,CSVEDWSGGTYEQYF
TRBJ2-7,-,few,TRBV7-4,TGTGCCAGCAGCCCAACTCCCCGGGACACCAACTACGAGCAGTACTTC,CASSPTPRDTNYEQYF
TRBJ1-2,TRBD1,-,TRBV4-2,TGTGCCAGCAGCCCTCAGACAGGGGGAGATGGTGGCTACACCTTC,CASSPQTGGDGGYTF
TRBJ2-1,TRBD2,-,TRBV7-9,TGTGCCAGCAGCCACGCCACGAGCGGGGGCAATGAGCAGTTCTTC,CASSHATSGGNEQFF
TRBJ2-1,TRBD2,few,TRBV3-1,TGTGCCAGCAGGGCGAGGGCGGGGGACAATGAGCAGTTCTTC,CASRARAGDNEQFF
TRBJ2-5,TRBD2,many,TRBV12-3/TRBV12-4,TGTGCCAGCAGTGGACTAGCAGAAGAGACCCAGTACTTC,CASSGLAEETQYF
TRBJ1-2,-,-,TRBV7-2,TGTGCCAGCAGCCGACTCTGGAACTATGGCTACACCTTC,CASSRLWNYGYTF
TRBJ1-1,-,-,TRBV6-5,TGTGCCAGCAGTTACTCAGGGGAAGGAGGTGAAGCTTTCTTT,CASSYSGEGGEAFF
TRBJ2-7,-,-,TRBV25-1,TGTGCCAGCAGTGATTACAGAACCTACGAGCAGTACTTC,CASSDYRTYEQYF
TRBJ2-5,-,few,TRBV20-1,TGCAGTGCTAGAGATCACGTGGGGGTTGGCCAAGAGACCCAGTACTTC,CSARDHVGVGQETQYF
TRBJ2-2,TRBD2,few,TRBV7-2,TGTGCCAGCAGCTTCGTGATAAGCACCGGGACTAGCGGGAGGTCTGTCGGGGAGCTGTTTTTT,CASSFVISTGTSGRSVGELFF
TRBJ1-1,-,-,TRBV27,TGTGCCAGCAGTTTTGCTGCCGGGGTGAACACTGAAGCTTTCTTT,CASSFAAGVNTEAFF
TRBJ2-7,-,many,TRBV6-2/TRBV6-3,TGTGCCAGCGGATCGTGGGGCGCTTATAGCGGAACCTCCTACGAGCAGTACTTC,CASGSWGAYSGTSYEQYF
TRBJ2-1,TRBD2,few,TRBV9,TGTGCCAGCAGCGCACGAGCTGGACCAGGGACTAGCGGGAAGCTTAATGAGCAGTTCTTC,CASSARAGPGTSGKLNEQFF
TRBJ1-2,TRBD1,-,TRBV20-1,TGCAGTGCACCCGAGACAGGGAGGTATGGCTACACCTTC,CSAPETGRYGYTF
TRBJ2-3,-,-,TRBV21-1,TGTGCCAGCAGCAAAAGTGGCAGGCTTAGCACAGATACGCAGTATTTT,CASSKSGRLSTDTQYF
TRBJ2-4,-,few,TRBV4-3,TGCGCCAGCAGCCAAGATCGACAGGACCTGTCCAAAAACATTCAGTACTTC,CASSQDRQDLSKNIQYF
TRBJ1-2,-,-,TRBV19,TGTGCCAGTACTGACGGACCTAACTATGGCTACACCTTC,CASTDGPNYGYTF
TRBJ1-1,-,many,TRBV5-1,TGCGCCAGCAGCTTGAGGGAATCGGCTGAAGCTTTCTTT,CASSLRESAEAFF
TRBJ2-3,TRBD1,few,TRBV4-2,TGTGCCAGCAGCCACAACAGGGGGAAGGGCACAGATACGCAGTATTTT,CASSHNRGKGTDTQYF